This T cell receptor beta chain was obtained from a study of shared clonotypes between healthy human individuals (TCRdb year 2020). At the level of the whole study: The cohort comprised a couple of women and a few men aged 18 to 49 years. Per donor, leukapheresis produced somewhere between about 0.85 and 10 billion PBMCs. For each donor, three plates each were used for CD4 naive and CD4 memory, two plates were used for CD8 naive, and one plate was used for CD8 memory. To increase sequencing depth and limit assay-specific biases, different laboratories used diverse techniques to prepare libraries and sequence TCR repertoires. The study deeply sequenced blood TCR repertoires of roughly five healthy adults to estimate repertoire size and the extent of clonotype sharing between individuals.

TCR CDR3 regions were amplified from genomic DNA by multiplex PCR using the deep immunoSEQ assay. Genomic DNA extracted from each cell subset was distributed evenly over all wells of several immunoSEQ 96-well plates, and each plate served as one replicate. For sorted subsets, roughly 200 ng genomic DNA, equal to about 30,000 T cell genomes, was loaded into each replicate PCR. Purified libraries were quantified with a Qubit 3.0 fluorometer, sized on a Bioanalyzer 2100, and re-quantified with the KAPA Library Quantification kit. Every immunoSEQ 96-well plate was sequenced on a separate single-read 150-cycle Illumina NextSeq 550 flow cell. Per the original workflow: Because the immunoSEQ output included only junctional sequences and no quality scores, the filtering could not be the same as the filtering used for full-length reads. To assign V/J genes and CDR3, sequences were annotated using PyIR, a Python wrapper for IgBLAST v1.9, with IMGT germline references. Reads with weak V/J assignments (E-value above 1e-6), missing CDR3, stop codons, out-of-frame junctions, or ambiguous translated residues were removed. A V3J clonotype was defined by an identical inferred V gene, J gene, and CDR3 amino acid sequence. Percentage overlap between repertoires was computed as shared unique clonotypes divided by the size of the smaller repertoire. Three approaches were used to assess repertoire richness: RTK rarefaction, the Chao1 estimator, and Recon v2.1 estimates of unobserved clonotypes. Generation probabilities were computed with OLGA for all TCRbeta clonotypes obtained by the gDNA method from a handful of donors. Here the immuneACCESS table is served through TCRdb, limited to in-frame sequences with V and J called. Missing clones are a known gap in these copies; in checked studies unresolved V genes cover under half, and the rest lacks a known reason. The V and J calls and clone size come from that table; D and trimming were worked out from the DNA. The sample table contains a few hundred thousand clones; only one count was recorded for about 69% of them. The ten largest clonotypes hold 11% of the sample.

From the germline V gene, CDR1 is SQVTM and CDR2 is ANQGSEA. There are 12 amino acids in the CDR3, from cysteine to phenylalanine inclusive. Only the CDR3 part of the read is kept: 36 bases, read in frame from the first base. V was cut back by 6 bases and J by 6 bases, leaving a gap of 14 bases between them. Healthy HIV-negative adults with no recently reported acute infections or vaccinations were included as donors. Only Caucasian adults living in Nashville, Tennessee, USA were represented among the donors. Magnetic negative selection was used to enrich CD4+ T cells, after which naive cells were positively selected on CD45RA and the negative fraction became the memory subset. Blood was obtained by leukapheresis, after which PBMCs were separated by Ficoll-Histopaque density gradient centrifugation and cryopreserved in liquid nitrogen vapor phase. Analytical flow cytometry was used to check the purity and quantity of each magnetically sorted T cell population. Genomic DNA was isolated from each sorted fraction and quantified by UV absorbance on a Nanodrop 2000c.

Beyond this particular receptor, the publication reports: Because the study included only a small number of donors, the genetic and exposure-history diversity represented was limited. Compared with non-shared clonotypes, clonotypes shared by all four sorted-subset donors had higher generation probabilities. Pairwise subsampling indicated that sequencing depth was expected to affect the degree of clonotype sharing among donors. Naive subsets generally had larger estimated clonotype richness than memory subsets. Sharing across several donors was observed for approximately 5% of naive CD4, 3.5% of naive CD8, over 2% of memory CD4, and approximately 0.41% of memory CD8 clonotypes. Sampling was restricted to blood, and TCR repertoires in tissue are likely to differ from TCR repertoires in blood. Even with the large sequencing depth, rarefaction of the sorted-subset datasets indicated that sequencing was incomplete.

This clone was seen only a few times. It has no known antigen specificity. Base-call qualities are not available, and no considerably larger clone is one nucleotide away. This sequence was found in a man aged 25 to 40 in good health. The sequenced material came from memory CD4+ T cells sorted from blood. The cell subset or site label for this specimen denotes: CD45RA-negative fraction. The sequence is built from TRBV29-1 and TRBJ1-2; the D gene cannot be named for sure. The CDR3 reads as follows: CSVDDSGDGYTF. The DNA sequence is as follows: TGCAGCGTCGACGACTCTGGGGATGGCTACACCTTC.